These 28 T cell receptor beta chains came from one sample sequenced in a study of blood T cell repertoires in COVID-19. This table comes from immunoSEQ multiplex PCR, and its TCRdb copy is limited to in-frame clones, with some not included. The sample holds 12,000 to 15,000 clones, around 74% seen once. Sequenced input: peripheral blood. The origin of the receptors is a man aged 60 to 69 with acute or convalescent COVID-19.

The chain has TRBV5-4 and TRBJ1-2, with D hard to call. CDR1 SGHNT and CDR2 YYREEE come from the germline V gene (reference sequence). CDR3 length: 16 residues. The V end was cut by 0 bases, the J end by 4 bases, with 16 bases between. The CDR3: CASSLDESIYGYGYTF. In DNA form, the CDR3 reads TGTGCCAGCAGCTTGGATGAATCCATATACGGCTATGGCTACACCTTC.

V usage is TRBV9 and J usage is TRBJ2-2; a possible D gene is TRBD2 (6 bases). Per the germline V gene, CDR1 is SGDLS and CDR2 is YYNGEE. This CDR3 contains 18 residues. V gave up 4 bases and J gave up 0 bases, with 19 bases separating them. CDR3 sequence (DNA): TGTGCCAGCAGCCCACGTGGGTTTAGCGGCACGAACACCGGGGAGCTGTTTTTT. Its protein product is CASSPRGFSGTNTGELFF.

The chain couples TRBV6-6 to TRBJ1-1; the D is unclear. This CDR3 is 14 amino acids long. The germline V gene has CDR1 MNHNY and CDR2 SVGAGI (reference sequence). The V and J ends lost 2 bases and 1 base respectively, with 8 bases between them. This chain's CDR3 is CASSYLSGNTEAFF. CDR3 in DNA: TGTGCCAGCAGTTACCTCAGTGGGAACACTGAAGCTTTCTTT.

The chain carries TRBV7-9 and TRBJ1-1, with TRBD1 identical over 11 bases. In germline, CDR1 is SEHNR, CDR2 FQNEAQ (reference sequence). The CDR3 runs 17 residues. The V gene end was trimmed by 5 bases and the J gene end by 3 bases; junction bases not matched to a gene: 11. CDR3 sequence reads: CASSHRTGGRSDTEAFF. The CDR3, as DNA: TGTGCCAGCAGCCATCGGACAGGGGGCCGATCGGACACTGAAGCTTTCTTT.

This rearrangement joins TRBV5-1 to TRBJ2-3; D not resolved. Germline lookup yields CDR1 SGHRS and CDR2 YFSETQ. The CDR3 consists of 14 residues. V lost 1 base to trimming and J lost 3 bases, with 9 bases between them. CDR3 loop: CASSLSAETDTQYF. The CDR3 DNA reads TGCGCCAGCAGCTTGAGTGCGGAAACAGATACGCAGTATTTT.

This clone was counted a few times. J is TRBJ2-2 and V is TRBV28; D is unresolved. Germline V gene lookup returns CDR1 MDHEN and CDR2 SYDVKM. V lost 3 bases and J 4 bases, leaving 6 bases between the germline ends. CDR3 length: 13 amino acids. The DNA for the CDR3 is TGTGCCAGCAGTTTTACAGTCACCGGGGAGCTGTTTTTT. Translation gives CASSFTVTGELFF.

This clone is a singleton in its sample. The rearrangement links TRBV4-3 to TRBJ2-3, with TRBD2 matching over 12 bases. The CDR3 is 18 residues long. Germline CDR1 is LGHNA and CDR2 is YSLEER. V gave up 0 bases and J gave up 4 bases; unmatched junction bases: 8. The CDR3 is CASSQDLRLAGVADTQYF. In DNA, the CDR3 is TGCGCCAGCAGCCAAGATTTGAGACTAGCGGGAGTAGCAGATACGCAGTATTTT.

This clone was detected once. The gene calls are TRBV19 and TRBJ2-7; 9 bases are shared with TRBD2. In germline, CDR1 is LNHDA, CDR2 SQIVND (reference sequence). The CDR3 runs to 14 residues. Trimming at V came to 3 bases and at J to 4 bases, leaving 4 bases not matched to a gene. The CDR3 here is CASSIISGGYEQYF. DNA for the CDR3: TGTGCCAGTAGTATTATTAGCGGGGGATACGAGCAGTACTTC.

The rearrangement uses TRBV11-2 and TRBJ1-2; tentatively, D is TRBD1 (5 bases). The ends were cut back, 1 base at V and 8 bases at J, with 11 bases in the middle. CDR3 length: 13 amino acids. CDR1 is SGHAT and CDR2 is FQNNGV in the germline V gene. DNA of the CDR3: TGTGCCAGCAGCTTAGGGGTTAGGGGCGGCTACACCTTC. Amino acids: CASSLGVRGGYTF.

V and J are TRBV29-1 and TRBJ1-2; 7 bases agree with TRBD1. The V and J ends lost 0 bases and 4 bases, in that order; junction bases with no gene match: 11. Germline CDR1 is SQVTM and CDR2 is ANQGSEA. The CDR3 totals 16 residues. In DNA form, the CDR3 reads TGCAGCGTTGAAGACCGAAAAAAACAGGGGCCCTATGGCTACACCTTC. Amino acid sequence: CSVEDRKKQGPYGYTF.

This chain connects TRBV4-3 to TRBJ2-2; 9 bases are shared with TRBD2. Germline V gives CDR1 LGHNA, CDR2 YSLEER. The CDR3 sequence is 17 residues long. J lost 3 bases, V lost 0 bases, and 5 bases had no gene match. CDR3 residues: CASSQDLAGSYTGELFF. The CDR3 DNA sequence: TGCGCCAGCAGCCAAGATCTAGCGGGGTCGTACACCGGGGAGCTGTTTTTT.

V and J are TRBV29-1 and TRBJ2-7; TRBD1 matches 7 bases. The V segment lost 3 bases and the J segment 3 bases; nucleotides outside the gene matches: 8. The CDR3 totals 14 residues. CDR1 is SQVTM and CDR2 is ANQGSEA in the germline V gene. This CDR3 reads CSVDRRTGIYEQYF. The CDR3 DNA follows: TGCAGCGTTGACCGCCGGACAGGCATCTACGAGCAGTACTTC.

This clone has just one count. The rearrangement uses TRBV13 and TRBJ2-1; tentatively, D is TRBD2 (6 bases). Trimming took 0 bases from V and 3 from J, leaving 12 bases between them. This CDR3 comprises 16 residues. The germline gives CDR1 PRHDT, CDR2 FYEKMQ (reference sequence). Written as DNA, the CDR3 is TGTGCCAGCAGCTTAGGCGGGACTGGGATCTACAATGAGCAGTTCTTC. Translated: CASSLGGTGIYNEQFF.

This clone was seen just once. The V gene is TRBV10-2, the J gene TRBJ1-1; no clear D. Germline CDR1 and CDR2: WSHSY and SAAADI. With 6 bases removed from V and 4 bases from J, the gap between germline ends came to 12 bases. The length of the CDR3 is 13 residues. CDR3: CASRPGVSTEAFF. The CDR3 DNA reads TGCGCCAGCAGGCCCGGGGTTTCCACTGAAGCTTTCTTT.

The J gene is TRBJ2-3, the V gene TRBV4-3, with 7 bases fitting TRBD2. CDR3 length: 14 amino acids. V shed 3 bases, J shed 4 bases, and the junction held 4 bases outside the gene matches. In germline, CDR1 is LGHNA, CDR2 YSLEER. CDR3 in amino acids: CASSQQLAPDTQYF. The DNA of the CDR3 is TGCGCCAGCAGCCAGCAACTAGCGCCAGATACGCAGTATTTT.

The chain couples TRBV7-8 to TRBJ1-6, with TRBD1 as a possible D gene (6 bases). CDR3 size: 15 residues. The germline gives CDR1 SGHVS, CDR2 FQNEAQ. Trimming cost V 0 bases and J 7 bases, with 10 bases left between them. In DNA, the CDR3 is TGTGCCAGCAGCTTAGCCAGGGGTACGAATTCACCCCTCCACTTT. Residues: CASSLARGTNSPLHF.

For the CDR3, the DNA is TGTGCCAGCAGTGTAGCTAGCGGGAGATACAATGAGCAGTTCTTC. It is translated as CASSVASGRYNEQFF. The chain joins TRBV5-8 to TRBJ2-1; TRBD2 aligns across 10 bases. Germline assignment: CDR1 SGHTS and CDR2 YDEGEE. Trimming at V came to 5 bases and at J to 4 bases, leaving 6 bases not matched to a gene. The CDR3 runs to 15 residues. The full variable domain, with the rest looked up from reference TRBV5-8 and TRBJ2-1, is EAGVTQSPTHLIKTRGQQATLRCSPISGHTSVYWYQQALGLGLQFLLWYDEGEERNRGNFPPRFSGRQFPNYSSELNVNALELEDSALYLCASSVASGRYNEQFFGPGTRLTVL.

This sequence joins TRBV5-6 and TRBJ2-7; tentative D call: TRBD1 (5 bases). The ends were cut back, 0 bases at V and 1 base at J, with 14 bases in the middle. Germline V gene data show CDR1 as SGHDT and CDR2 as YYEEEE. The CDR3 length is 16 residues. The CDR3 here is CASSLDFWQGSYEQYF. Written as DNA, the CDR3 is TGTGCCAGCAGCTTGGATTTTTGGCAGGGTTCCTACGAGCAGTACTTC.

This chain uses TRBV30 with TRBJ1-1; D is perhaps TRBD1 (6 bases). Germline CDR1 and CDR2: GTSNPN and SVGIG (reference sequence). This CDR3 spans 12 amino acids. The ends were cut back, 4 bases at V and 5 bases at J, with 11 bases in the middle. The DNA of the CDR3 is TGTGCCTGGAAGTCAGGGGAAACTGAAGCTTTCTTT. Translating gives CAWKSGETEAFF.

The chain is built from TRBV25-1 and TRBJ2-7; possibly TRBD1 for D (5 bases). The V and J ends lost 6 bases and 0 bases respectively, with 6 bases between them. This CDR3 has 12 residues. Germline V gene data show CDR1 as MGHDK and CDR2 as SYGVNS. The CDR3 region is CASRDTSYEQYF. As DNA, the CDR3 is TGTGCCAGCAGGGACACCTCCTACGAGCAGTACTTC.

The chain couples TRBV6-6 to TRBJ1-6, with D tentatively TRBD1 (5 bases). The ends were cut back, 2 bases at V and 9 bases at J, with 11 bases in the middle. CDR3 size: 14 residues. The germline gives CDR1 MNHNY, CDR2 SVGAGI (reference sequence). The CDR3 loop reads CASSYQQVTSPLHF. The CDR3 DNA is TGTGCCAGCAGTTACCAACAGGTCACTTCACCCCTCCACTTT.

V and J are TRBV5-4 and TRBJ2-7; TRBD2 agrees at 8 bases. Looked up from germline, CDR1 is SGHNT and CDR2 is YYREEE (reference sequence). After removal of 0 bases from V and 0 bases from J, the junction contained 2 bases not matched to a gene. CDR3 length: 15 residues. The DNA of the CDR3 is TGTGCCAGCAGCTTGGCGGGGGGGTACTCCTACGAGCAGTACTTC. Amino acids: CASSLAGGYSYEQYF.

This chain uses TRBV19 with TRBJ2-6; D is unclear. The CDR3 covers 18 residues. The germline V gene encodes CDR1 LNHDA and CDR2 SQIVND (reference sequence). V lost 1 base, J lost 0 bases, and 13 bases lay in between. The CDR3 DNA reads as TGTGCCAGTAGTATAGGGCTCCCCGGGTCCTCTGGGGCCAACGTCCTGACTTTC. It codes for CASSIGLPGSSGANVLTF.

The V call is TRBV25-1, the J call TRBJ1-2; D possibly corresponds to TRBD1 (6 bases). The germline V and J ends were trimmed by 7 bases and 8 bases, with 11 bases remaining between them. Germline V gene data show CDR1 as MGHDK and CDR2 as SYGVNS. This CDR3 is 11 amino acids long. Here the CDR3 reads CASTGVGGYTF. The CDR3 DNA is TGTGCCAGCACAGGGGTTGGAGGCTACACCTTC.

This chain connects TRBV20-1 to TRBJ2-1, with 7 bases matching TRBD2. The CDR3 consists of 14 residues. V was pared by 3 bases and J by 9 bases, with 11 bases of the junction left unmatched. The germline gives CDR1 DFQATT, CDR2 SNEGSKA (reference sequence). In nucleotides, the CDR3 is TGCAGTGCTAGTACGTCTAGCGGTCGTTCTGAGCAGTTCTTC. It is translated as CSASTSSGRSEQFF.

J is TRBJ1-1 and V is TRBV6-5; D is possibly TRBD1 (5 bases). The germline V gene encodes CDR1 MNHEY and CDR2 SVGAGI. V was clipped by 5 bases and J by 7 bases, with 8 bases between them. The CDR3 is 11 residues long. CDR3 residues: CASSRGVEAFF. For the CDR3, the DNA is TGTGCCAGCAGTAGGGGTGTTGAAGCTTTCTTT.

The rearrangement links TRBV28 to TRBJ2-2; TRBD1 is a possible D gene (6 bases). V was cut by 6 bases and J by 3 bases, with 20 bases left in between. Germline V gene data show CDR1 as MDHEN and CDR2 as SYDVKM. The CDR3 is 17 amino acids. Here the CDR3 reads CASRYLPGVADTGELFF. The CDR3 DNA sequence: TGTGCCAGCAGATACCTTCCAGGGGTGGCGGACACCGGGGAGCTGTTTTTT.

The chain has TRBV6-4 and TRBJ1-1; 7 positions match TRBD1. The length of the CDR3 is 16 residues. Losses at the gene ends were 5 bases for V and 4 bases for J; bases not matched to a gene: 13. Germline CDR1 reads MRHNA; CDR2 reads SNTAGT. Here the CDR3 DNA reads TGTGCCAGCAGTCCACGAAGGGGACAGTTAATCACTGAAGCTTTCTTT. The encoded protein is CASSPRRGQLITEAFF.